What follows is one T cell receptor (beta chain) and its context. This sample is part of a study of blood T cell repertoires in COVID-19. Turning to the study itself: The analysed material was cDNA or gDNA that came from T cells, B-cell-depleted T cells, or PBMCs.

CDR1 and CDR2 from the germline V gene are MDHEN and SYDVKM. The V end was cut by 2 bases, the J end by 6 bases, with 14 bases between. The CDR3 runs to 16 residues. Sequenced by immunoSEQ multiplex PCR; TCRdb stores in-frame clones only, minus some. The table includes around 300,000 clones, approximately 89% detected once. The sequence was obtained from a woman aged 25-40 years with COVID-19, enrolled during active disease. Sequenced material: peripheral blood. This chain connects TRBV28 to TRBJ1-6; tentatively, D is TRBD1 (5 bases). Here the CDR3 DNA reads TGTGCCAGCAGTTTAGGGGCAGGACGGAGTAATTCACCCCTCCACTTT. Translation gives CASSLGAGRSNSPLHF.